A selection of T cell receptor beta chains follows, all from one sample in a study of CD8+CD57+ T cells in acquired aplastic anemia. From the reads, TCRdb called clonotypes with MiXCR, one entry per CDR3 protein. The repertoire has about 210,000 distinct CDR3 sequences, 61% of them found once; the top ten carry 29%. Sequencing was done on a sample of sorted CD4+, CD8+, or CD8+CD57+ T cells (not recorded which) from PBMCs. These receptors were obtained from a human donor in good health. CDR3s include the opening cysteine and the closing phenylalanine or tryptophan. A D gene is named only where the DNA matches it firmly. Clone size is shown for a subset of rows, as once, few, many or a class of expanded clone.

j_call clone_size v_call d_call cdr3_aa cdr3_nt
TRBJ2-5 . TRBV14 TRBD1 CASSHFLGQGGLETQYF TGTGCCAGCAGCCATTTCCTAGGACAGGGCGGACTAGAGACCCAGTACTTC
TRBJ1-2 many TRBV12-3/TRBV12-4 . CASSAGGNGYTF TGTGCCAGCAGCGCTGGCGGGAATGGCTACACCTTC
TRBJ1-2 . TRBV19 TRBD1 CASTPGQGAGGYTF TGTGCCAGTACTCCGGGACAGGGAGCTGGGGGCTACACCTTC
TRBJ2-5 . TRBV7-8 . CASSLGSLGETQYF TGTGCCAGTAGCTTAGGGTCTTTAGGAGAGACCCAGTACTTC
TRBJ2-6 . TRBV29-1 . CSAEDAGVNVLTF TGCAGCGCTGAAGATGCTGGGGTCAACGTCCTGACTTTC
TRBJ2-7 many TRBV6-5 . CASSSAGTYEQYF TGTGCCAGCAGTTCGGCGGGGACATACGAGCAGTACTTC
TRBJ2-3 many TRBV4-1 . CASKTENTDTQYF TGCGCCAGCAAGACAGAGAACACAGATACGCAGTATTTT
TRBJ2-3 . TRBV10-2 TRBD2 CASRAAGANTDTQYF TGCGCCAGCAGGGCGGCGGGAGCGAACACAGATACGCAGTATTTT
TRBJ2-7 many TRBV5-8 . CASSLRYGSSYEQYF TGTGCCAGCAGCTTGAGGTACGGGAGTTCCTACGAGCAGTACTTC
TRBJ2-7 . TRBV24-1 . CATSGGYEQYF TGTGCCACCAGTGGTGGCTACGAGCAGTACTTC
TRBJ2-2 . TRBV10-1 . CASSESTRGDLTGELFF TGCGCCAGCAGTGAGTCAACAAGAGGGGATCTCACCGGGGAGCTGTTTTTT
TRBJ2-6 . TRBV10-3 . CAISVGTGANVLTF TGTGCCATCAGTGTGGGTACTGGGGCCAACGTCCTGACTTTC
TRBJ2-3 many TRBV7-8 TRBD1 CASSLVDRIVTDTQYF TGTGCCAGCAGCTTAGTGGACAGGATCGTCACAGATACGCAGTATTTT
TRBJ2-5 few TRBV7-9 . CASRSTGIQETQYF TGTGCCAGCAGGTCGACAGGAATACAAGAGACCCAGTACTTC
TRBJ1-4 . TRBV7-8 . CASSLQGSANEKLFF TGTGCCAGCAGCTTACAGGGGAGTGCTAATGAAAAACTGTTTTTT
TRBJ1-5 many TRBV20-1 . CSASTGDNQPQHF TGCAGTGCTAGTACGGGGGACAATCAGCCCCAGCATTTT
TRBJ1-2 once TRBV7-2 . CASSLARDGSYTF TGTGCCAGCAGCTTAGCCCGGGACGGGAGCTACACCTTC
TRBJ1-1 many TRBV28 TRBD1 CASRQTGVNTEAFF TGTGCCAGCAGACAGACAGGGGTGAACACTGAAGCTTTCTTT
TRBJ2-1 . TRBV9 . CASSATPMMGDEQFF TGTGCCAGCAGCGCGACCCCAATGATGGGAGATGAGCAGTTCTTC
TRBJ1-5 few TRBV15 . CATSETTGQGQPQHF TGTGCCACCAGCGAGACCACAGGGCAGGGACAGCCCCAGCATTTT
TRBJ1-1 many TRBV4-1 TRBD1 CASSQWTGEAFF TGCGCCAGCAGCCAGTGGACAGGTGAAGCTTTCTTT
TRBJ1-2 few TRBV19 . CASSSGYGYGYTF TGTGCCAGTAGTTCGGGGTACGGCTATGGCTACACCTTC
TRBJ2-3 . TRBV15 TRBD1 CATSPKDRESDTQYF TGTGCCACCAGCCCAAAGGACAGGGAGTCAGATACGCAGTATTTT
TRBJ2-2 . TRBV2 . CASIRYTGELFF TGTGCCAGCATTCGGTACACCGGTGAGCTGTTTTTT
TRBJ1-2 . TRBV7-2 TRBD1 CASSFAGGAYTF TGTGCCAGCAGCTTTGCAGGGGGCGCTTACACCTTC
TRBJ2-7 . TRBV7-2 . CASSSRGREQYF TGTGCCAGCAGCAGCCGCGGCCGAGAGCAGTACTTC
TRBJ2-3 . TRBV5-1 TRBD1 CASSLEGAGTGVTQYF TGCGCCAGCAGCTTGGAGGGGGCAGGGACAGGGGTTACGCAGTATTTT
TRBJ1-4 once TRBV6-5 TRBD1 CASRERTGFDEKLFF TGTGCCAGCAGGGAACGGACAGGGTTTGACGAAAAACTGTTTTTT
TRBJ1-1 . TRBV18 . CASSPETEVEAFF TGTGCCAGCTCACCAGAGACAGAAGTTGAAGCTTTCTTT
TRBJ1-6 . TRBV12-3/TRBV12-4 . CASSVGNSPLHF TGTGCCAGCAGCGTAGGGAACTCACCCCTCCACTTT
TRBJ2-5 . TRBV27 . CASSLSINEETQYF TGTGCCAGCAGTTTATCGATAAATGAAGAGACCCAGTACTTC
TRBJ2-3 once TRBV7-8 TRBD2 CASSLPRSGSLAGLTDTQYF TGTGCCAGCAGCTTACCTAGGTCGGGCAGTCTAGCGGGACTCACAGATACGCAGTATTTT
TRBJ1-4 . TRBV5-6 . CASSFRRGGLFF TGTGCCAGCAGCTTCCGCAGAGGAGGACTGTTTTTT
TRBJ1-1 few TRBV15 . CATSSSYGGGGGEAFF TGTGCCACCAGCAGCAGCTACGGGGGAGGGGGAGGTGAAGCTTTCTTT